One sample yielded the 8 T cell receptor beta chains listed below, sequenced in a study of Ad26.COV2.S vaccination and SARS-CoV-2 variants. Only in-frame clones appear in the TCRdb table, and some are missing; sequencing was by immunoSEQ multiplex PCR. The sample carries some 7,000 clones, roughly 84% recorded once. The specimen was peripheral blood, collected after recovery from COVID-19. These receptor sequences come from a human donor who had recovered from COVID-19.

The genes are TRBV19 and TRBJ1-4; 7 bases line up with TRBD1. The CDR3 consists of 14 residues. The germline CDR1 and CDR2 sequences are LNHDA and SQIVND (reference sequence). J lost 8 bases, V lost 5 bases, and 8 bases had no gene match. In DNA form, the CDR3 reads TGTGCCAGTAGTCGAGACAGGGCCCAAGAAAAACTGTTTTTT. Amino acid sequence: CASSRDRAQEKLFF.

The V and J genes are TRBV5-1 and TRBJ1-2; 9 bases are a match to TRBD1. The CDR3 covers 16 residues. The trim removed 0 bases at V and 7 bases at J, leaving 10 bases unmatched. Germline V gives CDR1 SGHRS, CDR2 YFSETQ. The CDR3 region is CASSLEGWGQGGGYTF. The CDR3 bases are TGCGCCAGCAGCTTGGAAGGTTGGGGACAGGGAGGTGGCTACACCTTC.

A single count supports this clone. The gene calls are TRBV4-3 and TRBJ2-5; 8 bases are a match to TRBD1. Germline lookup yields CDR1 LGHNA and CDR2 YSLEER. CDR3 length: 17 residues. Trimming at V came to 3 bases and at J to 3 bases, leaving 12 bases not matched to a gene. The CDR3 sequence is CASSQASGGKGEETQYF. CDR3 sequence (DNA): TGCGCCAGCAGCCAGGCGTCAGGGGGCAAGGGGGAAGAGACCCAGTACTTC.

There are a few counts of this clone. The chain employs TRBV12-3 or TRBV12-4 and TRBJ1-3, with D possibly being TRBD1 (6 bases). The germline V and J ends were trimmed by 4 bases and 2 bases, with 6 bases remaining between them. The CDR3 extends over 13 amino acids. The CDR3 nucleotides are TGTGCCAGCAGTTGGGGGCCTGGAAACACCATATATTTT. Translation: CASSWGPGNTIYF.

The V call is TRBV5-4, the J call TRBJ2-7; 8 bases match TRBD1. V lost 7 bases, J lost 7 bases, and 13 bases stayed unmatched. This CDR3 is built from 14 residues. CDR1 is SGHNT and CDR2 is YYREEE in the germline V gene (reference sequence). CDR3 loop: CASSKEQGVSEQYF. The DNA of the CDR3 is TGTGCCAGCTCGAAGGAACAGGGGGTGAGTGAGCAGTACTTC.

J is TRBJ2-1 and V is TRBV11-2, with 8 positions matching TRBD1. This CDR3 is 14 amino acids long. CDR1 is SGHAT, CDR2 FQNNGV, per germline. The trim removed 6 bases at V and 6 bases at J, leaving 7 bases unmatched. DNA for the CDR3: TGTGCCAGCAGACATGGACAGGGTCTCAATGAGCAGTTCTTC. Residues: CASRHGQGLNEQFF.

V gene TRBV9 combines with J gene TRBJ1-1; unclear D gene. V was trimmed by 4 bases and J by 4 bases, leaving 8 bases between them. From germline, CDR1 is SGDLS and CDR2 YYNGEE. The CDR3 runs 12 residues. The CDR3 here is CASSPQGTEAFF. In DNA, the CDR3 is TGTGCCAGCAGCCCGCAAGGCACTGAAGCTTTCTTT.

The chain has TRBV10-2 and TRBJ1-5, with unresolved D. This CDR3 comprises 14 residues. Trimming took off 0 bases at V and 5 bases at J, with 8 bases between the two ends. CDR1 WSHSY and CDR2 SAAADI come from the germline V gene. CDR3 coding DNA: TGCGCCAGCAGTGAGTCGACTTGGGATCAGCCCCAGCATTTT. This sequence encodes CASSESTWDQPQHF.